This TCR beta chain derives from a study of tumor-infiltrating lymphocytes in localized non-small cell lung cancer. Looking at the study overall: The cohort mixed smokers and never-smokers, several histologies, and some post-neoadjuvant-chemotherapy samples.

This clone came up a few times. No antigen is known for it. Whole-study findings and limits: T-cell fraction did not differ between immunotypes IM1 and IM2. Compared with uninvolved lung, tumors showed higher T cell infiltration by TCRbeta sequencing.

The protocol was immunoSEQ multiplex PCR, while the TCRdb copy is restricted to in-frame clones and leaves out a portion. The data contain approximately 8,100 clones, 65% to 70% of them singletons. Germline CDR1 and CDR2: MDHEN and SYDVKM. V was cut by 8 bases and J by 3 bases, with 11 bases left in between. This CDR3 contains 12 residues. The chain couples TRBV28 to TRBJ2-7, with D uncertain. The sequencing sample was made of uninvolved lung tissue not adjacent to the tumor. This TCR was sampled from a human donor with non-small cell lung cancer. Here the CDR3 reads CASGWGNYEQYF. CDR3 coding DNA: TGTGCCAGCGGGTGGGGTAACTACGAGCAGTACTTC.